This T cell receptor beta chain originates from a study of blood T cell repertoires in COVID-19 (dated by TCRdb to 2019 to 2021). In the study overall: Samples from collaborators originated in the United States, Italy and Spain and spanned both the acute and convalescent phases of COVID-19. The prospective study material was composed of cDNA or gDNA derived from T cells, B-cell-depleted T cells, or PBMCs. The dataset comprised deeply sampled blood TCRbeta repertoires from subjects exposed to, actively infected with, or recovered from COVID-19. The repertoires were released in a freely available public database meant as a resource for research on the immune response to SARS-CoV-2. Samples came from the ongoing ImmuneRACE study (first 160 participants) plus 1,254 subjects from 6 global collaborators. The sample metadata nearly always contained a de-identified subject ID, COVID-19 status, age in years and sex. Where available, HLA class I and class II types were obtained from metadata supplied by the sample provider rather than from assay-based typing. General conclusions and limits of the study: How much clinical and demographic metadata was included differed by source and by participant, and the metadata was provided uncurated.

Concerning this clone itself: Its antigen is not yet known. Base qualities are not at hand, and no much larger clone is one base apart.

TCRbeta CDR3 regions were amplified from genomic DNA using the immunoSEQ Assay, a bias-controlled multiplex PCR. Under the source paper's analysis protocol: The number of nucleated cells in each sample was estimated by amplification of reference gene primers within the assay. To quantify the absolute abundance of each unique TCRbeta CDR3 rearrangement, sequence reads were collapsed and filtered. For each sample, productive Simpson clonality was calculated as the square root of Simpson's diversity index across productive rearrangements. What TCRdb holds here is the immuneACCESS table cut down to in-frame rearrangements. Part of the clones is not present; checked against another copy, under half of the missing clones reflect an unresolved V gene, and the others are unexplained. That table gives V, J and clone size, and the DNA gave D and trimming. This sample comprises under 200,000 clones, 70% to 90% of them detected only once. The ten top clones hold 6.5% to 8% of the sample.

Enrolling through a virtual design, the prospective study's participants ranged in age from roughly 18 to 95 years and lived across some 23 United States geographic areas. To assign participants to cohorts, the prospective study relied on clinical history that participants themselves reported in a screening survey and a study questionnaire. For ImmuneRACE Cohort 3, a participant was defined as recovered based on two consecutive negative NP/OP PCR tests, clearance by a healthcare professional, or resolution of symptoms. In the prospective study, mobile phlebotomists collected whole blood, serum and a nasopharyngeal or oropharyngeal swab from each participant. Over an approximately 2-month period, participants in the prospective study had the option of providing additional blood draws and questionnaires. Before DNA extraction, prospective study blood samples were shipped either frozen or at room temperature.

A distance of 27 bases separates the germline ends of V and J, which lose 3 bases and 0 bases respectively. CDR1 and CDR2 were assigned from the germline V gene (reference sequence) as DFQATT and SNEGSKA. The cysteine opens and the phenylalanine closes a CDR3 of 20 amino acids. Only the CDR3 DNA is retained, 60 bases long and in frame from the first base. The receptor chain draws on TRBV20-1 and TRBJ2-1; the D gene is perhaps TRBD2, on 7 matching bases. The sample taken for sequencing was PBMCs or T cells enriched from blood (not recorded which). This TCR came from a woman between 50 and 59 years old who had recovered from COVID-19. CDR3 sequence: CSASVGGMGGGLRSYNEQFF. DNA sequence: TGCAGTGCTAGTGTGGGCGGAATGGGCGGGGGCCTTCGCTCCTACAATGAGCAGTTCTTC.